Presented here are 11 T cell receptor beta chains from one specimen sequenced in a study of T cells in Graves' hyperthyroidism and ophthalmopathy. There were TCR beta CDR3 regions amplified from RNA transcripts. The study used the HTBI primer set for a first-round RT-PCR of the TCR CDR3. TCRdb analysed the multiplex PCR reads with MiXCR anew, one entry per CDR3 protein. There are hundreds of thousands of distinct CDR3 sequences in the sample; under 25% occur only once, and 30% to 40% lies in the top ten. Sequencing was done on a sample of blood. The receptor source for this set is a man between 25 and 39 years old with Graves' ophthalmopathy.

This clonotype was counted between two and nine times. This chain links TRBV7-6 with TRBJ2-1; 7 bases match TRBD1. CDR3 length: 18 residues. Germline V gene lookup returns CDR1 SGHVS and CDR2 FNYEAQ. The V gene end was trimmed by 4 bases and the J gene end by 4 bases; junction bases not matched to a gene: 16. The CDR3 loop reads CASSSGGKRPSKYNEQFF. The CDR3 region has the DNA TGTGCCAGCAGCTCAGGGGGAAAGCGACCTTCTAAATACAATGAGCAGTTCTTC. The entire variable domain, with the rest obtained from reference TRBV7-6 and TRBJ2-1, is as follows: GAGVSQSPRYKVTKRGQDVALRCDPISGHVSLYWYRQALGQGPEFLTYFNYEAQQDKSGLPNDRFSAERPEGSISTLTIQRTEQRDSAMYRCASSSGGKRPSKYNEQFFGPGTRLTVL.

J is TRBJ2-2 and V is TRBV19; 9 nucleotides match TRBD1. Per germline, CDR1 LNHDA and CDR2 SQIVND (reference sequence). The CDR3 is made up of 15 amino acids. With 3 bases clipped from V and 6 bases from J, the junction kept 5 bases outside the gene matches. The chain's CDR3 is CASSITGQGPGELFF. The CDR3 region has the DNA TGTGCCAGTAGTATTACGGGACAGGGTCCCGGGGAGCTGTTTTTT.

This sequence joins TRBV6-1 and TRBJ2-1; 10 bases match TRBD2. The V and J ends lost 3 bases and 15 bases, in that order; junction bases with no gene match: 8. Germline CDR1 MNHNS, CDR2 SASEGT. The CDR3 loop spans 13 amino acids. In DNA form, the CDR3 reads TGTGCCAGCAGTGAGGATAGCGGGGGGACCGGGTTCTTC. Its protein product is CASSEDSGGTGFF.

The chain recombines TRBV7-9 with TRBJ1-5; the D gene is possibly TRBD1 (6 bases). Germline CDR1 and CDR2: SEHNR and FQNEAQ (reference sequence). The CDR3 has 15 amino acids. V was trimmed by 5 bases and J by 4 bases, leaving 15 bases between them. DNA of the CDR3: TGTGCCAGCAGCCCTACAGGGATCCCAAATCAGCCCCAGCATTTT. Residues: CASSPTGIPNQPQHF. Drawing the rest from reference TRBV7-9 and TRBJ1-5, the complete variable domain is DTGVSQNPRHKITKRGQNVTFRCDPISEHNRLYWYRQTLGQGPEFLTYFQNEAQLEKSRLLSDRFSAERPKGSFSTLEIQRTEQGDSAMYLCASSPTGIPNQPQHFGDGTRLSIL.

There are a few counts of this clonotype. CDR3 region: CASSRGTGVSEQFF. Here the CDR3 DNA reads TGTGCCAGCAGCAGAGGGACAGGGGTTAGTGAGCAGTTCTTC. The V and J genes are TRBV7-3 and TRBJ2-1; 10 positions match TRBD1. In germline, CDR1 is SGHTA, CDR2 FQGTGA. The CDR3 extends over 14 amino acids. The J segment lost 9 bases and the V segment lost 5 bases, leaving 7 bases of the junction unmatched.

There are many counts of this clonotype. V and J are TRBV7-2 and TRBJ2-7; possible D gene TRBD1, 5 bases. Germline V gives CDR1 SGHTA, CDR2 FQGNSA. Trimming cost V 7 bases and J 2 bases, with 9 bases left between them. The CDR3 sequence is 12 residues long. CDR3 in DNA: TGTGCCAGCAAACGGACAACCTACGAGCAGTACTTC. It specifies CASKRTTYEQYF.

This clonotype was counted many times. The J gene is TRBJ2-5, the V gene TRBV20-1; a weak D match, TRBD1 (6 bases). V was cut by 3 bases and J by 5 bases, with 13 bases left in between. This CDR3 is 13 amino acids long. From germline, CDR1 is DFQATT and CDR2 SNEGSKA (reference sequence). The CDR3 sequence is CSASVGAWETQYF. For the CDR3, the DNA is TGCAGTGCTAGTGTGGGGGCATGGGAGACCCAGTACTTC.

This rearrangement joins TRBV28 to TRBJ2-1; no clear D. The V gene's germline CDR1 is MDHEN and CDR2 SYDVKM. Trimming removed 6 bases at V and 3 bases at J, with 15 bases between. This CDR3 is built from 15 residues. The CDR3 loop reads CASSQPLGIYNEQFF. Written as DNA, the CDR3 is TGTGCCAGCAGCCAACCCTTAGGCATCTACAATGAGCAGTTCTTC.

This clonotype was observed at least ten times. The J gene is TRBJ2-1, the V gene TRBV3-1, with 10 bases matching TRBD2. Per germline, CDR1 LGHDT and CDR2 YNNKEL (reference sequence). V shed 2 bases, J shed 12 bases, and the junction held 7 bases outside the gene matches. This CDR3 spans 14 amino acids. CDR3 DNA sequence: TGTGCCAGCAGCCAATCCCTAGCGGGAGTGGCGCAGTTCTTC. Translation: CASSQSLAGVAQFF.

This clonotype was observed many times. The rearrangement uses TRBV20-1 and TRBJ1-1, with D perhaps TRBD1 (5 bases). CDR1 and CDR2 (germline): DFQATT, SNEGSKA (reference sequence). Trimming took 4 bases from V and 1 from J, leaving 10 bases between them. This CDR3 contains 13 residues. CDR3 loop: CSATGTANTEAFF. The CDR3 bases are TGCAGTGCTACCGGGACGGCGAACACTGAAGCTTTCTTT.

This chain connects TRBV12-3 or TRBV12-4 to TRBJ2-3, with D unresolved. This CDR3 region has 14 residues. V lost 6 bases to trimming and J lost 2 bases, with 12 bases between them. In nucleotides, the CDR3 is TGTGCCAGCAGCTGGGTGTTGGACACAGATACGCAGTATTTT. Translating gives CASSWVLDTDTQYF.